This T cell receptor beta chain came from a study of T cell responses to AZD1222 COVID-19 vaccine. Study-level information: Timing groups of about 4 and about 12 weeks for second doses were pooled. Whole-study findings and limits: All repertoire sampling was performed exclusively after the peak T cell response. Reportedly, close to half of spike-specific TCRs are directed against unmutated variant regions. With dominance at 160-218 and 743-854, vaccine-associated CD4 TCRs spanned spike.

With respect to this clone: Its antigen is unknown.

V shed 4 bases and J shed 3 bases, with 16 bases lying between them. From germline, CDR1 is SQVTM and CDR2 ANQGSEA. The CDR3 extends over 14 amino acids. This table comes from immunoSEQ multiplex PCR, and its TCRdb copy is limited to in-frame clones, with some not included. The data show over 100,000 clones, roughly 84% seen once. The receptor was isolated from an adult in good health. The J gene is TRBJ2-7, the V gene TRBV29-1; D is perhaps TRBD1 (6 bases). The material was peripheral blood, obtained on day 0 of AZD1222 vaccination. The chain's CDR3 is CSVGNPPTGYEQYF. The CDR3 nucleotides read TGCAGCGTTGGGAACCCGCCGACAGGCTACGAGCAGTACTTC.